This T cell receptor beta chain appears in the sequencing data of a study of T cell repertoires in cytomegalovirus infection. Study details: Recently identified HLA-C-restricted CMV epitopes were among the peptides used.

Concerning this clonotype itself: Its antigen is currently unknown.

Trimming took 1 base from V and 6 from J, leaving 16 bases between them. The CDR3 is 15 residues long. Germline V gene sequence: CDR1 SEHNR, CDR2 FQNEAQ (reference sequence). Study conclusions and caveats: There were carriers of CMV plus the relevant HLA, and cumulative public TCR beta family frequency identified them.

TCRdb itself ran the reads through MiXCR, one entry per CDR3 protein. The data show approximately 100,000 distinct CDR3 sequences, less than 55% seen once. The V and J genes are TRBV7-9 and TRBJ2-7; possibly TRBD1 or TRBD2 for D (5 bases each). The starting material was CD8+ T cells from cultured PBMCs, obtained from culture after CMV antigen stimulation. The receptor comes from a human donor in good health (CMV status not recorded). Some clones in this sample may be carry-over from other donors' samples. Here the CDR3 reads CASSLEGTANLEQYF. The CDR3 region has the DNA TGTGCCAGCAGCTTAGAAGGGACGGCGAATCTCGAGCAGTACTTC. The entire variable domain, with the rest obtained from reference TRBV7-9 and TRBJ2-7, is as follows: DTGVSQNPRHKITKRGQNVTFRCDPISEHNRLYWYRQTLGQGPEFLTYFQNEAQLEKSRLLSDRFSAERPKGSFSTLEIQRTEQGDSAMYLCASSLEGTANLEQYFGPGTRLTVT.